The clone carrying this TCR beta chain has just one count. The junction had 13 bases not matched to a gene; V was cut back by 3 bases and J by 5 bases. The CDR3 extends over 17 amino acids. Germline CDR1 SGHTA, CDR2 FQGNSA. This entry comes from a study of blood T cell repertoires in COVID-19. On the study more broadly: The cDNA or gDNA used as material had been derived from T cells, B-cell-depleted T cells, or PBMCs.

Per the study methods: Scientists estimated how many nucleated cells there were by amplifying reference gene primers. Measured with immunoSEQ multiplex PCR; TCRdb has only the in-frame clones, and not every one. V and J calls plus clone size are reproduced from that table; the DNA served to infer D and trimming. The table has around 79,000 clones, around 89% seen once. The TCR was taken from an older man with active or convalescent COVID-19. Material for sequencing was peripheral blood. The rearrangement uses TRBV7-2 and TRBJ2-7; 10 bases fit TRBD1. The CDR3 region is CASSLMGIGTGAHEQYF. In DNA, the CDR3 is TGTGCCAGCAGCTTGATGGGGATAGGGACAGGGGCCCACGAGCAGTACTTC.